This T cell receptor beta chain derives from a study of T cells in Graves' hyperthyroidism and ophthalmopathy. The source material, RNA transcripts, was used to amplify TCR beta CDR3 regions. In the first-round RT-PCR of the TCR CDR3, the HTBI primer set was used. MiXCR, applied by TCRdb to the multiplex PCR reads, yields one record per CDR3 protein. The data hold some 560,000 distinct CDR3 sequences, with approximately 14% observed a single time. Germline loops: CDR1 KGHDR, CDR2 SFDVKD. The CDR3 loop spans 15 amino acids. V was cut by 1 base and J by 1 base, with 6 bases left in between. This clonotype was recorded many times. The authors deemed Graves' hyperthyroidism stable absent ophthalmopathy progression within 18 months.

The sequenced sample consisted of blood. The clonotype was recovered from a woman in her forties with Graves' hyperthyroidism. The chain joins TRBV24-1 to TRBJ2-2, with D hard to call. The CDR3 nucleotides are TGTGCCACCAGTGATTTATCCCAGAACACCGGGGAGCTGTTTTTT. Translating it yields CATSDLSQNTGELFF.